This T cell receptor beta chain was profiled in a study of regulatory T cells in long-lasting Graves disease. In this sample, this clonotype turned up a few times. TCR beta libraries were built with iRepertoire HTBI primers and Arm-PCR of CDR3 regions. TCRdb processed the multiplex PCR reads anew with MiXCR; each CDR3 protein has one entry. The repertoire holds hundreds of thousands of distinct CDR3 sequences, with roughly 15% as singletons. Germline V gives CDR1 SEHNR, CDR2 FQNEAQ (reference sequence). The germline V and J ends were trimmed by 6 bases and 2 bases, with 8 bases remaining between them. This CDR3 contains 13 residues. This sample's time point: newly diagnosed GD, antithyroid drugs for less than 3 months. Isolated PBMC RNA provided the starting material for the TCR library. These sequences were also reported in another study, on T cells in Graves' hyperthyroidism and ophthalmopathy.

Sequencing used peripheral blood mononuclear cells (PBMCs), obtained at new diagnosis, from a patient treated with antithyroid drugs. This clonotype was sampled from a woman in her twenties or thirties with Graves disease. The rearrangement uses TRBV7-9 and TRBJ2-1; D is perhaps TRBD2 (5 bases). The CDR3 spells CASRGSAYNEQFF. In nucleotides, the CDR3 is TGTGCCAGCAGGGGGAGCGCCTACAATGAGCAGTTCTTC.